A single sample gave rise to the 23 T cell receptor beta chains below, sequenced in a study of regulatory T cells in long-lasting Graves disease. Time point here: newly diagnosed GD, antithyroid drugs for less than 3 months. There was RNA extracted from PBMCs, and the TCR library was made from it. Arm-PCR of CDR3 regions with iRepertoire HTBI primers generated TCR beta libraries. TCRdb processed the multiplex PCR reads anew with MiXCR; each CDR3 protein has one entry. This table has hundreds of thousands of distinct CDR3 sequences, 18% appearing once. The starting material was peripheral blood mononuclear cells (PBMCs), obtained at new diagnosis, from a patient treated with antithyroid drugs. These receptors were collected from a female donor with Graves disease.

This clonotype was picked up many times. J is TRBJ2-7 and V is TRBV29-1, with 7 bases matching TRBD1. The germline V gene encodes CDR1 SQVTM and CDR2 ANQGSEA. The CDR3 covers 12 residues. The V segment lost 6 bases and the J segment 2 bases; nucleotides outside the gene matches: 4. The CDR3 loop is CSVRQGPYEQYF. DNA of the CDR3: TGCAGCGTCCGACAGGGCCCCTACGAGCAGTACTTC.

Only a few counts were recorded for this clonotype. The V gene is TRBV18, the J gene TRBJ2-1, with 11 positions matching TRBD1. J was trimmed by 8 bases and V by 6 bases; bases with no gene match: 3. CDR1 is KGHSH, CDR2 LQKENI, per germline. The CDR3 is 13 residues long. This CDR3 is CASSWTGGYEQFF. CDR3 sequence (DNA): TGTGCCAGCTCTTGGACAGGGGGCTATGAGCAGTTCTTC.

Points on this clonotype: A much larger clone differs from this one at a single base, so this may be a read error. V gene TRBV2 combines with J gene TRBJ1-2, with D uncertain. Trimming left V 8 bases short and J 8 bases short, with 12 bases between. CDR1 SNHLY and CDR2 FYNNEI come from the germline V gene. This CDR3 region has 11 residues. As DNA, the CDR3 is TGTGCCAGCGAGACTCTGAGAGGCTACACCTTC. As protein: CASETLRGYTF.

This clonotype showed up many times. The chain combines TRBV27 with TRBJ1-2; TRBD1 might be the D (6 bases). From germline, CDR1 is MNHEY and CDR2 SMNVEV (reference sequence). Trimming pared 6 bases from V and 3 bases from J, leaving 29 bases between. This CDR3 comprises 19 residues. The DNA for the CDR3 is TGTGCCAGCAGGACTAACACAGGGTCGGCTCCCGGGCGATACTATGGCTACACCTTC. Translating gives CASRTNTGSAPGRYYGYTF.

This clonotype has a handful of counts. This could be a read error, since a much larger clone is one nucleotide away. The chain carries TRBV28 and TRBJ2-1; 9 nucleotides align to TRBD2. J gave up 10 bases and V 8 bases, and 15 bases lay outside the gene matches. CDR3 size: 15 residues. The germline CDR1 and CDR2 sequences are MDHEN and SYDVKM. The CDR3, as DNA: TGTGCCAGCCCTCCGCGGGGGGGGTCCTTGGGGGAGCAGTTCTTC. This gives the protein CASPPRGGSLGEQFF. Full variable domain (outside the CDR3, taken from reference TRBV28 and TRBJ2-1): DVKVTQSSRYLVKRTGEKVFLECVQDMDHENMFWYRQDPGLGLRLIYFSYDVKMKEKGDIPEGYSVSREKKERFSLILESASTNQTSMYLCASPPRGGSLGEQFFGPGTRLTVL.

This clonotype has a single count. The chain is built from TRBV30 and TRBJ1-2; TRBD1 agrees at 10 bases. The CDR3 is 14 residues long. V lost 0 bases to trimming and J lost 6 bases; unmatched junction nucleotides: 4. Per the germline V gene, CDR1 is GTSNPN and CDR2 is SVGIG (reference sequence). The CDR3 DNA sequence: TGTGCCTGGAGTGTAACGACAGGGGGCCATGGCTACACCTTC. It yields the protein CAWSVTTGGHGYTF.

This clonotype has a count of ten or more. The V gene is TRBV28, the J gene TRBJ2-2; the D gene is possibly TRBD2 (6 bases). Per germline, CDR1 MDHEN and CDR2 SYDVKM. The CDR3 runs to 13 residues. Between the trimmed V and J ends, which lost 8 bases and 0 bases, there was a span of 7 bases. The CDR3 sequence is CASWDSNTGELFF. Written as DNA, the CDR3 is TGTGCCAGCTGGGACTCGAACACCGGGGAGCTGTTTTTT. Variable domain in full (rest from reference TRBV28 and TRBJ2-2): DVKVTQSSRYLVKRTGEKVFLECVQDMDHENMFWYRQDPGLGLRLIYFSYDVKMKEKGDIPEGYSVSREKKERFSLILESASTNQTSMYLCASWDSNTGELFFGEGSRLTVL.

The chain is built from TRBV4-2 and TRBJ1-3; no firm D call. Trimming cost V 0 bases and J 1 base, with 4 bases left between them. Germline CDR1 reads LGHNA; CDR2 reads YNFKEQ. The CDR3 spans 14 residues. Here the CDR3 DNA reads TGTGCCAGCAGCCAAGAATTTTCTGGAAACACCATATATTTT. This translates into CASSQEFSGNTIYF.

This clonotype was recorded at least ten times. The rearrangement joins TRBV12-3 or TRBV12-4 to TRBJ2-1; TRBD2 is a possible D gene (6 bases). With 5 bases removed from V and 7 bases from J, the gap between germline ends came to 15 bases. The CDR3 covers 14 residues. The chain's CDR3 is CASSAPGLVNEQFF. DNA of the CDR3: TGTGCCAGCAGTGCACCGGGACTTGTGAATGAGCAGTTCTTC.

V is TRBV3-1 and J is TRBJ2-2; D might be TRBD1 (6 bases). Trimming stripped 0 bases from V and 3 bases from J, with 11 bases between. This CDR3 is 16 amino acids long. Germline assignment: CDR1 LGHDT and CDR2 YNNKEL (reference sequence). The CDR3 DNA sequence: TGTGCCAGCAGCCAAGATGCGGACAGTGACACCGGGGAGCTGTTTTTT. Protein: CASSQDADSDTGELFF.

This clonotype turned up a few times. The CDR3 nucleotides read TGTGCCACCCCGACAGGACCGAGTACCGGGGAGCTGTTTTTT. Its protein product is CATPTGPSTGELFF. V is TRBV15 and J is TRBJ2-2; D is perhaps TRBD1 (6 bases). CDR1 and CDR2 (germline): LNHNV, YYDKDF (reference sequence). This CDR3 contains 14 residues. V gave up 8 bases and J gave up 5 bases, with 15 bases separating them.

This rearrangement joins TRBV12-3 or TRBV12-4 to TRBJ1-1; no clear D gene. The CDR3 runs 17 residues. Trimming pared 6 bases from V and 1 base from J, leaving 21 bases between. CDR3 sequence reads: CASSPTRLITKNTEAFF. CDR3 nucleotides: TGTGCCAGCAGCCCGACCAGATTAATAACCAAGAACACTGAAGCTTTCTTT.

The chain employs TRBV7-6 and TRBJ2-5, with TRBD1 as a possible D gene (5 bases). This CDR3 comprises 17 residues. CDR1 is SGHVS, CDR2 FNYEAQ, per germline. Trimming left V 1 base short and J 4 bases short, with 19 bases between. The CDR3 region is CASSLEVRQGGIETQYF. The CDR3 nucleotides are TGTGCCAGCAGCTTAGAGGTGCGGCAGGGTGGTATAGAGACCCAGTACTTC.

Details on this clonotype: A much larger clone is a single base away; this may be a read error. A read error is likely, as this CDR3 ends without the conserved phenylalanine or tryptophan. The V and J genes are TRBV30 and TRBJ1-2; D not certain. V was pared by 4 bases and J by 7 bases, with 13 bases between. CDR1 is GTSNPN, CDR2 SVGIG, per germline (reference sequence). The CDR3 extends over 12 amino acids. As DNA, the CDR3 is TGTGCCTGGACCCGGGCCCCTTCTGGCTACACCCTC. It is translated as CAWTRAPSGYTL.

This clonotype was found many times. A read error is possible here, since a much larger clone lies one base away. The chain has TRBV12-3 or TRBV12-4 and TRBJ2-7, with TRBD1 matching 8 bases. This CDR3 region has 13 residues. The CDR3 protein is CASSLRTGYGQYF. CDR3 bases: TGTGCCAGCAGTTTGAGGACAGGGTACGGGCAGTACTTC.

This clonotype appeared many times. The rearrangement joins TRBV11-3 to TRBJ2-1; D might be TRBD2 (5 bases). From germline, CDR1 is SGHNT and CDR2 YENEEA. The CDR3 runs to 14 residues. V was shortened by 1 base and J by 7 bases, with 11 bases between the two germline ends. The CDR3 DNA is TGTGCCAGCAGCTTAGGCGGGTCGGGGAATGAGCAGTTCTTC. This gives the protein CASSLGGSGNEQFF. The whole variable domain, remainder taken from reference TRBV11-3 and TRBJ2-1, is EAGVVQSPRYKIIEKKQPVAFWCNPISGHNTLYWYLQNLGQGPELLIRYENEEAVDDSQLPKDRFSAERLKGVDSTLKIQPAELGDSAVYLCASSLGGSGNEQFFGPGTRLTVL.

This clonotype was observed a handful of times. The chain joins TRBV7-2 to TRBJ2-3; 8 bases line up with TRBD2. Germline CDR1 SGHTA, CDR2 FQGNSA. The trim removed 0 bases at V and 4 bases at J, leaving 0 bases unmatched. This CDR3 spans 14 amino acids. CDR3 DNA: TGTGCCAGCAGCTTAGCGGGACTAGCAGATACGCAGTATTTT. It encodes CASSLAGLADTQYF.

This clonotype was counted only a few times. The chain joins TRBV6-4 to TRBJ1-1; tentatively, D is TRBD1 (6 bases). CDR1 MRHNA and CDR2 SNTAGT come from the germline V gene. The V end lost 4 bases, the J end lost 6 bases, and 18 bases lay between the germline ends. This CDR3 region has 15 residues. The CDR3 reads CASSVRAQGRSEAFF. CDR3 DNA: TGTGCCAGCAGTGTTCGAGCCCAGGGGAGGTCTGAAGCTTTCTTT.

This rearrangement joins TRBV25-1 to TRBJ2-6; D remains unclear. Trimming stripped 3 bases from V and 0 bases from J, with 12 bases between. This CDR3 has 17 amino acids. Looked up from germline, CDR1 is MGHDK and CDR2 is SYGVNS. CDR3 in amino acids: CASSDLTSLSGANVLTF. The CDR3 DNA reads as TGTGCCAGCAGTGATCTGACATCCCTCTCTGGGGCCAACGTCCTGACTTTC.

There are many counts of this clonotype. This chain links TRBV12-5 with TRBJ2-1; TRBD2 matches at 11 bases. V lost 5 bases and J lost 9; bases outside the gene matches: 6. The CDR3 covers 14 residues. In germline, CDR1 is LGHNT, CDR2 FRNRAP. The CDR3 bases are TGTGCTAGTGGTCAACTAGCGGGAGCCAGTGAGCAGTTCTTC. Residues: CASGQLAGASEQFF.

This clonotype showed up many times. This chain connects TRBV2 to TRBJ2-2, with D tentatively TRBD2 (6 bases). This CDR3 is built from 14 residues. Deletions cut 7 bases from V and 4 bases from J, with 13 bases between. Germline V gives CDR1 SNHLY, CDR2 FYNNEI. CDR3 protein: CASKAGPSTGELFF. The DNA of the CDR3 is TGTGCCAGCAAGGCGGGACCCAGCACCGGGGAGCTGTTTTTT.

This clonotype was found many times. The V and J genes are TRBV2 and TRBJ1-6; tentative D call: TRBD1 (6 bases). V lost 8 bases and J lost 7, with 15 bases in between. Germline values: CDR1 SNHLY, CDR2 FYNNEI. The CDR3 spans 14 residues. CDR3 region: CASGLNRANSPLHF. The CDR3, as DNA: TGTGCCAGCGGGTTGAACAGGGCAAATTCACCCCTCCACTTT.

This clonotype occurred many times. This chain uses TRBV28 with TRBJ1-2, with TRBD1 identical over 11 bases. The germline gives CDR1 MDHEN, CDR2 SYDVKM. Unmatched junction bases numbered 7, after V lost 6 bases and J lost 7 bases. The CDR3 is made up of 14 amino acids. The CDR3 bases are TGTGCCAGCAGCTTCCAGGGACAGGGGGGTGGCTACACCTTC. Translated: CASSFQGQGGGYTF.